The 24 T cell receptor beta chains reported below all come from one sample, sequenced in a study of blood T cells in healthy people across ages. Alongside a J-beta primer mix, a sample-barcoded 5' primer served in a second PCR lasting about 7 to 11 cycles. TCRdb re-called the 5' RACE reads through MiXCR, storing one row per CDR3 protein. In the table there are 650,000 to 1,000,000 distinct CDR3 sequences, around 50% of which are singletons. Sequencing was performed on blood. The receptors originated from a man older than 75 in good health.

The chain couples TRBV6-6 to TRBJ2-6; D may be TRBD2 (6 bases). V lost 5 bases and J 16 bases, leaving 15 bases between the germline ends. CDR1 is MNHNY, CDR2 SVGAGI, per germline (reference sequence). The CDR3 length is 12 residues. CDR3 amino acids: CASSTTAGLLTF. Here the CDR3 DNA reads TGTGCCAGCAGTACTACTGCGGGGCTGCTGACTTTC.

This clonotype was counted many times. V gene TRBV20-1 combines with J gene TRBJ1-5; D gene uncertain. This CDR3 has 15 residues. Germline CDR1 and CDR2: DFQATT and SNEGSKA (reference sequence). V shed 0 bases and J shed 6 bases, with 15 bases lying between them. Here the CDR3 reads CSARDSMGIGQPQHF. The CDR3 DNA is TGCAGTGCTAGAGATAGTATGGGGATTGGTCAGCCCCAGCATTTT.

This sequence joins TRBV20-1 and TRBJ1-5; D is ambiguous. Per germline, CDR1 DFQATT and CDR2 SNEGSKA (reference sequence). V was clipped by 5 bases and J by 4 bases, with 15 bases between them. This CDR3 has 14 residues. The CDR3 DNA sequence: TGCAGTGCTCCCCCCCGGGAGATTAATCAGCCCCAGCATTTT. Protein sequence: CSAPPREINQPQHF.

In this sample, this clonotype turned up a few times. V and J are TRBV20-1 and TRBJ1-1; D gene uncertain. Germline CDR1 DFQATT, CDR2 SNEGSKA (reference sequence). The germline V and J ends were trimmed by 5 bases and 4 bases, with 14 bases remaining between them. CDR3 length: 13 amino acids. The CDR3, as DNA: TGCAGTGCTCTTACACGGACGGGCACTGAAGCTTTCTTT. Encoded protein: CSALTRTGTEAFF.

This chain uses TRBV11-2 with TRBJ2-5; 9 bases align to TRBD2. V lost 3 bases and J lost 1; bases outside the gene matches: 9. In germline, CDR1 is SGHAT, CDR2 FQNNGV. The CDR3 has 17 amino acids. CDR3 DNA: TGTGCCAGCAGCTTTGGGGCTGCGGGAGGGCCCCAAGAGACCCAGTACTTC. Its protein product is CASSFGAAGGPQETQYF. Supplemented by reference TRBV11-2 and TRBJ2-5, the full variable domain reads EAGVAQSPRYKIIEKRQSVAFWCNPISGHATLYWYQQILGQGPKLLIQFQNNGVVDDSQLPKDRFSAERLKGVDSTLKIQPAKLEDSAVYLCASSFGAAGGPQETQYFGPGTRLLVL.

The rearrangement joins TRBV4-3 to TRBJ2-2, with D possibly matching TRBD2 (6 bases). The germline V gene encodes CDR1 LGHNA and CDR2 YSLEER. V was cut by 0 bases and J by 1 base, with 12 bases left in between. This CDR3 comprises 17 residues. CDR3 amino acids: CASSQDWTGVNTGELFF. CDR3 in DNA: TGCGCCAGCAGCCAAGATTGGACGGGAGTGAACACCGGGGAGCTGTTTTTT.

The chain is built from TRBV30 and TRBJ2-7; 12 nucleotides align to TRBD1. Unmatched junction bases numbered 11, after V lost 5 bases and J lost 9 bases. Germline-derived CDR1 and CDR2 are GTSNPN and SVGIG (reference sequence). The CDR3 spans 14 residues. The DNA for the CDR3 is TGTGCCTGGGGGACAGGGGGCGCGGACAATGGGCAGTACTTC. It specifies CAWGTGGADNGQYF.

CDR3 protein: CARRGVSYEQYF. In DNA form, the CDR3 reads TGTGCCAGAAGAGGGGTTTCCTACGAGCAGTACTTC. J is TRBJ2-4 and V is TRBV6-2 or TRBV6-3; TRBD1 or TRBD2 may be the D gene (5 bases each). The J call is uncertain, as TRBJ2-7 better fits the DNA end. This CDR3 comprises 12 residues. From germline, CDR1 is MNHEY and CDR2 SVGEGT.

This clonotype was observed a single time. V is TRBV20-1 and J is TRBJ2-1; 13 nucleotides match TRBD2. The CDR3 sequence is 17 residues long. Germline CDR1 is DFQATT and CDR2 is SNEGSKA (reference sequence). V lost 4 bases and J lost 9; bases outside the gene matches: 15. The CDR3, as DNA: TGCAGTGCTACTTCAGTCGGACTAGCGGGAGCAAGTAGTGAGCAGTTCTTC. Residues: CSATSVGLAGASSEQFF.

Note on this clonotype: A read error is possible here, since a much larger clone lies one base away. The genes are TRBV10-3 and TRBJ2-1; a weak D match, TRBD2 (6 bases). Trimming shortened V by 2 bases and J by 13 bases, and 21 bases separated the two germline ends. There are 15 residues in the CDR3. CDR1 is ENHRY, CDR2 SYGVKD, per germline. The CDR3 sequence: CAISEGQDHRETQFF. CDR3 nucleotide sequence: TGTGCCATCAGTGAGGGGCAAGACCACCGGGAGACCCAGTTCTTC.

CDR3 sequence (DNA): TGTGCCAGCAGCTTGTCCGGGACAGGGGACGACGAGCAGTACTTC. Amino acids: CASSLSGTGDDEQYF. V is TRBV7-2 and J is TRBJ2-7; TRBD1 matches 10 bases. CDR3 length: 15 amino acids. Trimming took 3 bases from V and 5 from J; bases not matched to a gene: 7. The germline V gene has CDR1 SGHTA and CDR2 FQGNSA. The full variable domain, rest sourced from reference TRBV7-2 and TRBJ2-7, is GAGVSQSPSNKVTEKGKDVELRCDPISGHTALYWYRQSLGQGLEFLIYFQGNSAPDKSGLPSDRFSAERTGGSVSTLTIQRTQQEDSAVYLCASSLSGTGDDEQYFGPGTRLTVT.

This clonotype appeared a few times. The chain employs TRBV11-2 and TRBJ2-3, with a tentative D call TRBD1 (6 bases). From germline, CDR1 is SGHAT and CDR2 FQNNGV. V dropped 5 bases and J dropped 0 bases, with 15 bases sitting between them. This CDR3 has 16 amino acids. CDR3 coding DNA: TGTGCCAGCAGCGGGGGCGTGCAGCGGAGCACAGATACGCAGTATTTT. It translates to CASSGGVQRSTDTQYF.

The chain recombines TRBV12-3 or TRBV12-4 with TRBJ2-1, with 14 positions matching TRBD2. CDR3 length: 17 residues. V trimming: 5 bases; J trimming: 2 bases; junction bases outside the gene matches: 5. CDR3 sequence: CASSPQTSGRAYNEQFF. CDR3 DNA sequence: TGTGCCAGCAGTCCCCAGACTAGCGGGAGGGCCTACAATGAGCAGTTCTTC.

Turning to this clonotype: An end of the junction does not agree with germline; a read error may underlie this. The V gene is TRBV11-3, the J gene TRBJ2-5, with 7 positions matching TRBD1. This CDR3 has 14 residues. Germline V lookup: CDR1 SGHNT, CDR2 YENEEA. Here the CDR3 DNA reads TGTGCCGGCAGCGCAGGGGGTCGTCAAGAGACCCAGTACTTC. This translates into CAGSAGGRQETQYF.

In this sample, this clonotype turned up a few times. This sequence joins TRBV11-1 and TRBJ2-3, with 8 bases lining up with TRBD1. Germline lookup yields CDR1 SGHAT and CDR2 FQDESV (reference sequence). J lost 5 bases, V lost 5 bases, and 9 bases had no gene match. The length of the CDR3 is 15 residues. CDR3 nucleotides: TGTGCCAGCAGCAACAGGGGGGCCCGGGGAGATACGCAGTATTTT. It is translated as CASSNRGARGDTQYF. Complete variable domain (other parts from reference TRBV11-1 and TRBJ2-3): EAEVAQSPRYKITEKSQAVAFWCDPISGHATLYWYRQILGQGPELLVQFQDESVVDDSQLPKDRFSAERLKGVDSTLKIQPAELGDSAMYLCASSNRGARGDTQYFGPGTRLTVL.

In this sample, this clonotype turned up many times. The V and J genes are TRBV28 and TRBJ2-5; 14 nucleotides agree with TRBD2. Germline V gene sequence: CDR1 MDHEN, CDR2 SYDVKM. This CDR3 is built from 20 residues. V shed 5 bases, J shed 2 bases, and the junction held 16 bases outside the gene matches. The CDR3 is CASSLLSSAGTSGRQETQYF. CDR3 bases: TGTGCCAGCAGTCTCCTATCCAGCGCCGGGACTAGCGGGAGACAAGAGACCCAGTACTTC.

The genes are TRBV21-1 and TRBJ2-5; whether TRBD2, the table's D call, matches the DNA was not checked. TRBV21-1 is marked as a pseudogene. This CDR3 spans 13 amino acids. CDR3 coding DNA: TGTGCCAGCAGCCAGGGGGCCGGGGAGACCCAGTACTTC. Translated: CASSQGAGETQYF.

The V and J genes are TRBV5-1 and TRBJ1-2; D might be TRBD1 (6 bases). The ends were cut back, 0 bases at V and 3 bases at J, with 12 bases in the middle. The CDR3 has 15 residues. Germline V gene data show CDR1 as SGHRS and CDR2 as YFSETQ. The CDR3 loop reads CASSLDGGFDYGYTF. The DNA of the CDR3 is TGCGCCAGCAGCTTGGACGGGGGCTTCGACTATGGCTACACCTTC.

This clonotype has a handful of counts. This chain connects TRBV6-1 to TRBJ2-1; the D gene is possibly TRBD2 (6 bases). The germline gives CDR1 MNHNS, CDR2 SASEGT. CDR3 length equals 12 residues. V lost 4 bases to trimming and J lost 15 bases, with 16 bases between them. CDR3 DNA: TGTGCCAGCAGTGCCCTAGCGTTATTGGGGTTCTTC. The encoded protein is CASSALALLGFF.

A word on this clonotype: Given a much more abundant clone one base away, this may be a read error. The V call is TRBV20-1, the J call TRBJ2-1, with 7 bases fitting TRBD2. CDR1 is DFQATT, CDR2 SNEGSKA, per germline (reference sequence). The ends lost 6 bases at V and 3 bases at J; junction bases unmatched: 11. The CDR3 covers 15 residues. The CDR3 spells CSARNASGNYNEQFF. CDR3 DNA sequence: TGCAGTGCGAGGAACGCTAGCGGCAACTACAATGAGCAGTTCTTC.

This clonotype was seen repeatedly, ten times or more. The CDR3, as DNA: TGTGCCAGCAGCTTCGGTTTGGGCGAGCAGTACTTC. Translation gives CASSFGLGEQYF. V usage is TRBV5-6 and J usage is TRBJ2-5; D unclear. The J call may not be correct, given that the DNA end is closer to TRBJ2-7. Germline CDR1 is SGHDT and CDR2 is YYEEEE. CDR3 size: 12 residues.

The rearrangement joins TRBV4-3 to TRBJ1-5; D is possibly TRBD1 (5 bases). V was pared by 3 bases and J by 1 base, with 10 bases between. Looked up from germline, CDR1 is LGHNA and CDR2 is YSLEER. CDR3 length: 15 residues. Written as DNA, the CDR3 is TGCGCCAGCAGCCATAGGGAGGGGAGCAATCAGCCCCAGCATTTT. It codes for CASSHREGSNQPQHF.

The gene calls are TRBV29-1 and TRBJ2-1; D ambiguous. The V end lost 3 bases, the J end lost 5 bases, and 5 bases lay between the germline ends. Germline V gene sequence: CDR1 SQVTM, CDR2 ANQGSEA. This CDR3 is built from 11 residues. CDR3 bases: TGCAGCGTTGAGAGAAACAATGAGCAGTTCTTC. As protein: CSVERNNEQFF.

The CDR3 loop is CSAGDLPSATQYF. The CDR3 region has the DNA TGCAGTGCTGGGGACTTACCCTCGGCGACCCAGTACTTC. The V gene is TRBV20-1, the J gene TRBJ2-5; D is possibly TRBD2 (6 bases). Per germline, CDR1 DFQATT and CDR2 SNEGSKA (reference sequence). Trimming took 5 bases from V and 7 from J, leaving 17 bases between them. This CDR3 is built from 13 residues.